The T cell receptor (beta chain) described here comes from a study of cytomegalovirus exposure and HLA in healthy donors. Study-wide findings and caveats: 150 or so TCR beta chains were listed as cytomegalovirus-associated. In a later analysis, a missense DCLRE1C variant was linked to TCR beta V- and J-gene trimming.

The PCR ran on 60 Vbeta and 13 Jbeta primers. Generated by immunoSEQ multiplex PCR, the TCRdb table keeps only in-frame clones and is missing some. The repertoire consists of under 200,000 clones, with 65% to 70% occurring once and the leading ten covering 4.5%. The CDR3 has 15 residues. CDR1 is GTSNPN, CDR2 SVGIG, per germline (reference sequence). V lost 5 bases to trimming and J lost 1 base; unmatched junction nucleotides: 8. Worth noting for this clone: Its cognate antigen is unknown.

The source material was PBMCs. The sequence was collected from a woman between 18 and 29 years old in good health and CMV-seropositive. The genes are TRBV30 and TRBJ1-1; 9 bases align to TRBD1. CDR3 bases: TGTGCCTGGGACCCGGGACAGGGATCGAACACTGAAGCTTTCTTT. The encoded protein is CAWDPGQGSNTEAFF. Using reference TRBV30 and TRBJ1-1 for the parts outside the CDR3, the full variable domain is SQTIHQWPATLVQPVGSPLSLECTVEGTSNPNLYWYRQAAGRGLQLLFYSVGIGQISSEVPQNLSASRPQDRQFILSSKKLLLSDSGFYLCAWDPGQGSNTEAFFGQGTRLTVV.